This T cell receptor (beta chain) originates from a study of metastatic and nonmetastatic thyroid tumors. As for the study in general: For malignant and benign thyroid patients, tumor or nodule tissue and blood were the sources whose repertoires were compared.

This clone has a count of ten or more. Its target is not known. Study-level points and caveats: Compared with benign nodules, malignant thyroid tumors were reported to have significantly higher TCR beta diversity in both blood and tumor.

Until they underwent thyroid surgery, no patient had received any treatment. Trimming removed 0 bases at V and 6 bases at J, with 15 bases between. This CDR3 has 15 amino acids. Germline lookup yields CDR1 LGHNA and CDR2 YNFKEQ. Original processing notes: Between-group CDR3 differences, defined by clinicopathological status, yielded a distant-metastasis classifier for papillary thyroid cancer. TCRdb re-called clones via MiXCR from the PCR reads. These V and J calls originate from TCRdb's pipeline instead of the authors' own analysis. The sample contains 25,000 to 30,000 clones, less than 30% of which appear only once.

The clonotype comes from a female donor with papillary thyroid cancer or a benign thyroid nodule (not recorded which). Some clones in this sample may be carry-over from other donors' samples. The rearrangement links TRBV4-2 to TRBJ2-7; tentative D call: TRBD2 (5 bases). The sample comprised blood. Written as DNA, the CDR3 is TGTGCCAGCAGCCAAGATCTAACGGTAGCGATCGAGCAGTACTTC. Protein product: CASSQDLTVAIEQYF.